The rows below give T cell receptor beta chains drawn from one sample of a study of blood T cell repertoires in COVID-19. TCRdb's table, derived via immunoSEQ multiplex PCR, lists solely in-frame clones and lacks some. Of about 360,000 clones listed, roughly 86% were seen once; the top ten hold approximately 2.1%. The sample was PBMCs or T cells enriched from blood (not recorded which). All receptors derive from a middle-aged woman with acute COVID-19. The CDR3 runs from the conserved cysteine through the conserved F or W. A D gene is named only where the DNA matches it firmly. Size tells how often a clone was seen (once, few, many) or the class of an expanded clone, and some rows leave it out.

d_call	clone_size	j_call	v_call	cdr3_aa	cdr3_nt
.	once	TRBJ2-1	TRBV6-5	CASRARGDEQFF	TGTGCCAGCAGAGCCAGGGGGGATGAGCAGTTCTTC
.	.	TRBJ1-2	TRBV5-1	CASSLDVGANYGYTF	TGCGCCAGCAGCTTGGATGTAGGGGCTAACTATGGCTACACCTTC
TRBD1	once	TRBJ2-7	TRBV30	CASVSTGTAAYEQYF	TGTGCCTCGGTCTCCACGGGGACAGCGGCCTACGAGCAGTACTTC
.	.	TRBJ1-1	TRBV7-2	CASSLSWGRGREAFF	TGTGCCAGCAGCTTATCTTGGGGGCGCGGACGTGAAGCTTTCTTT
.	.	TRBJ1-4	TRBV30	CAWSAGQSTNEKLFF	TGTGCCTGGAGCGCCGGACAGTCAACTAATGAAAAACTGTTTTTT
TRBD1	.	TRBJ1-2	TRBV10-3	CAISDGTEPYTF	TGTGCCATCAGCGACGGGACAGAACCCTACACCTTC
.	.	TRBJ2-7	TRBV7-2	CASSLGSTGVNEQYF	TGTGCCAGCAGCTTAGGTAGTACGGGTGTGAACGAGCAGTACTTC
.	.	TRBJ1-5	TRBV6-1	CASSEAQGVNQPQHF	TGTGCCAGCAGTGAGGCACAGGGAGTGAATCAGCCCCAGCATTTT
TRBD1	once	TRBJ1-1	TRBV19	CASRGQAMNTEAFF	TGTGCCAGTAGGGGACAGGCCATGAACACTGAAGCTTTCTTT
.	.	TRBJ1-4	TRBV4-1	CASSQDPRHGEKLFF	TGCGCCAGCAGCCAAGATCCCAGGCACGGTGAAAAACTGTTTTTT
TRBD2	.	TRBJ2-4	TRBV2	CASRASGGAGAKNIQYF	TGTGCCAGCAGAGCTTCCGGGGGGGCCGGAGCCAAAAACATTCAGTACTTC
.	.	TRBJ2-7	TRBV12-5	CASGSTSSSYEQYF	TGTGCTAGTGGCTCGACTTCTTCCTCCTACGAGCAGTACTTC
TRBD2	.	TRBJ2-3	TRBV3-1/TRBV3-2	CASSATGLAGADTQYF	TGTGCCAGCAGTGCAACTGGACTAGCGGGGGCAGATACGCAGTATTTT
.	.	TRBJ1-2	TRBV9	CASSVVLGLQGYTF	TGTGCCAGCAGCGTAGTTCTGGGGCTCCAAGGCTACACCTTC
TRBD1	.	TRBJ2-1	TRBV29-1	CSVQDRGLNNEQFF	TGCAGCGTTCAGGACAGGGGGCTTAACAATGAGCAGTTCTTC
TRBD1	.	TRBJ1-4	TRBV5-1	CASSSRGQSTATNEKLFF	TGCGCCAGCAGCTCCCGGGGACAGTCTACTGCAACTAATGAAAAACTGTTTTTT
.	.	TRBJ2-7	TRBV6-5	CASSYLGANTYEQYF	TGTGCCAGCAGTTATTTGGGGGCGAACACCTACGAGCAGTACTTC
.	.	TRBJ1-4	TRBV3-1/TRBV3-2	CASRGATNEKLFF	TGTGCCAGTCGGGGGGCGACTAATGAAAAACTGTTTTTT
TRBD1	.	TRBJ2-2	TRBV24-1	CATRMSPGQGAYRDITGELFF	TGTGCCACCAGAATGTCGCCGGGACAGGGGGCTTATAGGGATATCACCGGGGAGCTGTTTTTT
TRBD1	.	TRBJ2-7	TRBV10-2	CASAWAGQGINEQYF	TGCGCCAGCGCATGGGCGGGACAGGGGATCAACGAGCAGTACTTC
.	.	TRBJ1-4	TRBV24-1	CATSDLNEKLFF	TGTGCCACCAGTGATCTCAATGAAAAACTGTTTTTT
TRBD1	.	TRBJ1-3	TRBV7-2	CASSLGQHSGNTIYF	TGTGCCAGCAGCCTGGGACAGCACTCTGGAAACACCATATATTTT
.	.	TRBJ2-2	TRBV5-1	CASSLAGGAGTGELFF	TGCGCCAGCAGCTTGGCCGGTGGGGCCGGCACCGGGGAGCTGTTTTTT
.	.	TRBJ2-5	TRBV21-1	CASSTRQNQETQYF	TGTGCCAGCAGCACCCGACAGAACCAAGAGACCCAGTACTTC
.	once	TRBJ1-4	TRBV28	CASSPPRDNNEKLFF	TGTGCCAGCAGTCCGCCCAGGGACAATAATGAAAAACTGTTTTTT
TRBD2	.	TRBJ2-1	TRBV29-1	CSVEAFRAGGSHEQFF	TGCAGCGTTGAAGCGTTTCGAGCGGGGGGAAGTCATGAGCAGTTCTTC
TRBD1	once	TRBJ2-7	TRBV5-1	CASSTGQTYEQYF	TGCGCCAGCAGCACGGGACAGACCTACGAGCAGTACTTC
.	.	TRBJ1-5	TRBV19	CASRRRDGDYSNQPQHF	TGTGCCAGTAGACGCCGGGACGGGGACTATAGCAATCAGCCCCAGCATTTT
TRBD2	.	TRBJ2-2	TRBV11-3	CASSLREGTGELFF	TGTGCCAGCAGCTTAAGGGAGGGCACCGGGGAGCTGTTTTTT
TRBD1	.	TRBJ1-2	TRBV6-5	CASSYDRGGSWYGYTF	TGTGCCAGCAGTTACGACAGGGGGGGGTCCTGGTATGGCTACACCTTC
.	.	TRBJ2-7	TRBV5-1	CASSSHGEQYF	TGCGCCAGCAGCTCACACGGGGAGCAGTACTTC
.	.	TRBJ2-5	TRBV12-3/TRBV12-4	CATHSGQQETQYF	TGTGCCACTCATAGCGGCCAGCAAGAGACCCAGTACTTC
TRBD1	.	TRBJ1-1	TRBV18	CASSPGQATWAAFF	TGTGCCAGCTCACCGGGACAGGCTACCTGGGCCGCTTTCTTT
TRBD1	.	TRBJ1-2	TRBV7-9	CASSPPRGQNYGYTF	TGTGCCAGCAGCCCCCCCAGGGGGCAGAACTATGGCTACACCTTC
.	.	TRBJ1-1	TRBV9	CASSPPYPERGAFF	TGTGCCAGCAGCCCCCCATATCCCGAGCGAGGAGCTTTCTTT
TRBD2	.	TRBJ2-2	TRBV18	CASSPSGDVLFF	TGTGCCAGCTCGCCTAGCGGGGACGTGCTGTTTTTT
TRBD1	.	TRBJ2-1	TRBV10-3	CAISDRGRQQFF	TGTGCCATCAGTGACAGGGGGCGCCAGCAGTTCTTC
.	few	TRBJ2-6	TRBV18	CASSPESGANVLTF	TGTGCCAGCTCACCAGAGTCTGGGGCCAACGTCCTGACTTTC
.	.	TRBJ2-5	TRBV10-2	CASSESIVGRGLEETQYF	TGCGCCAGCAGTGAGTCGATAGTGGGCAGGGGTCTTGAAGAGACCCAGTACTTC
.	.	TRBJ1-5	TRBV19	CASTQSTSNQPQHF	TGTGCCAGTACGCAGTCCACTAGCAATCAGCCCCAGCATTTT
.	.	TRBJ1-6	TRBV12-3/TRBV12-4	CASSLQNSPLHF	TGTGCCAGCAGTTTGCAGAATTCACCCCTCCACTTT
TRBD1	.	TRBJ2-1	TRBV14	CASSQGRTGFYSYNEQFF	TGTGCCAGCAGCCAAGGCAGGACAGGGTTTTATAGTTACAATGAGCAGTTCTTC
TRBD1	.	TRBJ1-1	TRBV6-6	CASSAQQGAGEAFF	TGTGCCAGCAGCGCACAGCAGGGGGCAGGAGAAGCTTTCTTT
.	.	TRBJ2-7	TRBV6-1	CASSEARGYGEQYF	TGTGCCAGCAGTGAAGCTCGGGGGTACGGCGAGCAGTACTTC
.	.	TRBJ2-7	TRBV6-5	CASRPGGSSSYEQYF	TGTGCCAGCAGACCCGGTGGTTCTAGCTCCTACGAGCAGTACTTC
TRBD1	few	TRBJ1-5	TRBV27	CASKRTGGYQPQHF	TGTGCCAGCAAGCGGACAGGGGGCTATCAGCCCCAGCATTTT
.	.	TRBJ2-1	TRBV7-9	CASSLLGQTRDNEQFF	TGTGCCAGCAGCTTATTAGGGCAAACGAGGGACAATGAGCAGTTCTTC
.	.	TRBJ1-5	TRBV12-2	CASRLAAEGRGGCNQPQHF	TGTGCAAGTCGCTTAGCGGCGGAGGGTCGCGGTGGTTGCAATCAGCCCCAGCATTTT
TRBD2	.	TRBJ2-2	TRBV11-3	CASSLAGGANTGELFF	TGTGCCAGCAGCCTAGCTGGGGGGGCGAACACCGGGGAGCTGTTTTTT
TRBD1	.	TRBJ2-7	TRBV5-6	CASSLARTGLHEQYF	TGTGCCAGCAGCTTGGCCCGGACAGGGCTTCACGAGCAGTACTTC
TRBD2	.	TRBJ2-2	TRBV24-1	CATSDLPGTSSTGELFF	TGTGCCACCAGTGATCTCCCCGGGACTAGCAGCACCGGGGAGCTGTTTTTT